The following is a T cell receptor beta chain sequence with its context. Its antigen target is currently unknown. No base qualities exist here, and no much larger clone lies one base off it. The sample's time point label, in plain terms: persistent/refractory GD, antithyroid drugs over 5 years with positive TRAb. RNA was extracted from PBMCs in TRIzol for both TCR sequencing and RNA sequencing. The diagnosis of Graves' disease was made according to American Thyroid Association guidelines. Recruitment of patients was carried out at an endocrinology department in Xi'an, China. Each patient gave about 8.1 milliliters of peripheral blood, collected in an EDTA anticoagulant tube. PBMCs were isolated by Ficoll Paque Plus density gradient separation without further T cell sorting. RNA quality was checked with an Agilent 2100 Bioanalyzer and agarose gel, and concentration with a NanoDrop 2000. The data stem from a study of regulatory T cells in long-lasting Graves disease (dated by TCRdb to the early 2020s). For the study in its entirety: Persistent Graves' disease was defined as antithyroid drug treatment for over 5 years with persistently positive TSH receptor autoantibodies. In the clinical cohort, patients with persistent Graves' disease had used antithyroid drugs for an average of roughly 10 years. Peripheral blood TCR sequencing and RNA sequencing compared persistent Graves' disease patients with newly diagnosed Graves' disease patients. A total of about 33 samples underwent TCR sequencing, from about 13 patients with persistent Graves' disease and some 20 patients with newly diagnosed Graves' disease. The study was registered as a clinical trial and conducted in China.

Trimming costs V 4 bases and J 3 bases, and their ends lie 18 bases apart. The CDR1 and CDR2 encoded by the germline V gene are MDHEN and SYDVKM. The CDR3 starts with the cysteine, ends with the phenylalanine, and has 16 residues. Just CDR3 DNA is preserved here, 48 bases in frame from base 1. The library was prepared using multiplex PCR. Sequenced on an Illumina HiSeq 4000. To build TCR beta libraries, CDR3 regions were amplified by Arm-PCR using iRepertoire HTBI primers. PCR products were gel purified before sequencing. The original methods were these. Across samples, roughly 60 TRBV and 13 to 15 TRBJ segments were identified and used for gene usage analysis of CDR3 amino acid clonotypes. Filtered high-quality paired reads were merged into contigs using COPE and FqMerger. Contigs were aligned with BLAST to IMGT TRBV, TRBD and TRBJ reference genes, and CDR3 was defined per IMGT. Clonotypes above 0.1% frequency were classified as highly expanded clones. Shannon entropy was used to measure repertoire diversity, and the Gini coefficient was used to measure V-J evenness. A clonotype found in more than one individual was treated as public. TCRdb trimmed public reads at Q25 via fastp, called clones via MiXCR and kept in-frame beta chains. CDR3 protein sequences are deduplicated, and each keeps its most common genes and DNA. The V and J calls here are based on TCRdb, not the publication. Present in this sample are a few hundred thousand distinct CDR3 sequences, 22% of which were seen just once. Just over 55% of the sample goes to the ten largest clones.

Broad study findings and their caveats: Only peripheral blood was studied, because thyroid tissue, the primary lesion, was inaccessible. More public clonotypes were shared among persistent patients (under 3,000) than among newly diagnosed patients (under 1,000). Only the TCR beta chain was sequenced and analyzed. Compared with newly diagnosed patients, persistent Graves' disease patients had lower TCR Shannon entropy and fewer highly expanded clones, which suggests clonal expansion. Persistent disease showed preferential use of TRBV28, TRBJ1-2 and TRBJ2-5, whereas newly diagnosed disease favored TRBV20-1 and TRBJ2-1. The authors noted that the small sample size was a limitation that may lower accuracy.

The clonotype comes from a female donor with Graves disease. Material: peripheral blood mononuclear cells (PBMCs), obtained when the disease was refractory, from a patient treated with antithyroid drugs. The chain was built from TRBV28 and TRBJ1-2; no D gene can be assigned with confidence. The CDR3 is CASSYPSQASYYGYTF. The nucleotide sequence is TGTGCCAGCAGTTACCCTTCGCAGGCCAGCTACTATGGCTACACCTTC.